The 22 T cell receptor beta chains listed next were all sequenced from one sample in a study of CD8+CD57+ T cells in acquired aplastic anemia. For sequencing, patients were chosen who had shown expansion of CD8+CD57+ cells by flow cytometry. It was genomic DNA that served as the template for profiling TCR beta VDJ and CDR3. TCRdb reprocessed the reads with MiXCR, giving one entry per CDR3 protein. The profile covers 200,000 to 250,000 distinct CDR3 sequences, with over 40% appearing a single time and around 20% taken by the ten largest. The source material was sorted CD4+, CD8+, or CD8+CD57+ T cells (not recorded which) from PBMCs. The receptors come from a human donor with aplastic anemia.

The chain uses TRBV6-2 or TRBV6-3 and TRBJ2-5; TRBD1 is a possible D gene (6 bases). The CDR3 covers 13 residues. CDR1 is MNHEY and CDR2 is SVGEGT in the germline V gene. V was shortened by 5 bases and J by 4 bases, with 11 bases between the two germline ends. The CDR3 DNA sequence: TGTGCCAGCAGTCAGGGGATGGGAGAGACCCAGTACTTC. As protein: CASSQGMGETQYF.

The V call is TRBV10-3, the J call TRBJ1-2; a possible D gene is TRBD1 (5 bases). The CDR3 length is 15 residues. Germline V gene sequence: CDR1 ENHRY, CDR2 SYGVKD. The V end lost 10 bases, the J end lost 4 bases, and 22 bases lay between the germline ends. The CDR3 DNA follows: TGTGCCACCGAGGTCGGCGTTGGGGGGACCTATGGCTACACCTTC. Residues: CATEVGVGGTYGYTF.

Ten or more counts support this clonotype. The rearrangement links TRBV19 to TRBJ2-2; the D gene could be TRBD1 or TRBD2 (5 bases each). The CDR3 is 14 amino acids. Trimming removed 3 bases at V and 7 bases at J, with 12 bases between. Germline CDR1 is LNHDA and CDR2 is SQIVND (reference sequence). CDR3 amino acids: CASSIGTFLGELFF. For the CDR3, the DNA is TGTGCCAGTAGTATTGGGACCTTCCTCGGGGAGCTGTTTTTT.

In this sample, this clonotype turned up a few times. The chain uses TRBV20-1 and TRBJ1-6, with D possibly TRBD1 on 5 matching bases. V lost 0 bases and J lost 2, with 14 bases in between. CDR3 length equals 17 residues. Per the germline V gene, CDR1 is DFQATT and CDR2 is SNEGSKA (reference sequence). DNA for the CDR3: TGCAGTGCTAGAGATGATGGGGGAAAGGCCTATAATTCACCCCTCCACTTT. Its protein product is CSARDDGGKAYNSPLHF.

The chain is built from TRBV7-2 and TRBJ2-7, with D perhaps TRBD1 (6 bases). The germline V gene has CDR1 SGHTA and CDR2 FQGNSA. The CDR3 covers 12 residues. V dropped 8 bases and J dropped 3 bases, with 11 bases sitting between them. The CDR3 nucleotides are TGTGCCAGCGCAGAAGGGGGCTACGAGCAGTACTTC. The encoded protein is CASAEGGYEQYF.

This clonotype appeared many times. The rearrangement links TRBV19 to TRBJ2-1, with TRBD2 matching over 9 bases. Trimming removed 7 bases from V and 6 bases from J; junction bases left unmatched: 10. This CDR3 spans 15 amino acids. The germline gives CDR1 LNHDA, CDR2 SQIVND (reference sequence). The CDR3: CASKASTSGTNEQFF. CDR3 in DNA: TGTGCCAGTAAGGCCTCGACTAGCGGTACCAATGAGCAGTTCTTC.

This chain uses TRBV24-1 with TRBJ1-2; D perhaps matches TRBD1 (6 bases). This CDR3 contains 14 residues. V was clipped by 2 bases and J by 2 bases, with 8 bases between them. CDR1 and CDR2 from the germline V gene are KGHDR and SFDVKD. In nucleotides, the CDR3 is TGTGCCACCAGTGATTGGACAGTAAACTATGGCTACACCTTC. It is translated as CATSDWTVNYGYTF.

A word on this clonotype: With a much larger clone just one base away, this may be a read error. The V call is TRBV19, the J call TRBJ1-3, with D unresolved. Germline CDR1 and CDR2: LNHDA and SQIVND (reference sequence). The CDR3 has 15 amino acids. For the CDR3, the DNA is TGTGCCAGTAGTAGCGTCCTGGGTACTGGAAGCACCATATATTTT. This codes for CASSSVLGTGSTIYF.

This clonotype was counted a few times. A much larger clone differs by one base, so this may be a read error. The chain combines TRBV15 with TRBJ2-7; no clear D. The CDR3 covers 15 residues. From germline, CDR1 is LNHNV and CDR2 YYDKDF (reference sequence). The CDR3 region has the DNA TGTGCCGCCAGCAGAGATTTGGCATCATCCGTCGAGCAGTACTTC. Translated: CAASRDLASSVEQYF.

Ten or more counts support this clonotype. V is TRBV12-3 or TRBV12-4 and J is TRBJ1-2; D may be TRBD1 (5 bases). CDR3 length: 15 residues. The ends were cut back, 4 bases at V and 6 bases at J, with 18 bases in the middle. CDR3 DNA: TGTGCCAGCAGTTCCTTAGGTAGGGGCCATCATGGCTACACCTTC. Protein product: CASSSLGRGHHGYTF.

To note about this clonotype: A much larger clone sits a single nucleotide away, making a read error possible. In DNA, the CDR3 is TGTGCCGGCAGTTTACCGTCTGTGGGGGGTGTAATCCAAGAGACCCAGTACTTC. Protein sequence: CAGSLPSVGGVIQETQYF. The V call is TRBV12-3 or TRBV12-4, the J call TRBJ2-5; D perhaps matches TRBD2 (6 bases). The CDR3 runs 18 residues.

At least ten counts were recorded for this clonotype. The chain has TRBV5-1 and TRBJ2-2; 10 bases fit TRBD1. J lost 6 bases, V lost 3 bases, and 11 bases had no gene match. Germline V CDR1 and CDR2: SGHRS, YFSETQ. The CDR3 loop spans 17 amino acids. The CDR3 loop reads CASSSRRGQGEAGELFF. CDR3 bases: TGCGCCAGCAGCTCCAGGAGAGGACAGGGGGAAGCCGGGGAGCTGTTTTTT.

The chain uses TRBV2 and TRBJ2-7; TRBD1 matches 11 bases. J lost 0 bases, V lost 6 bases, and 7 bases had no gene match. Germline values: CDR1 SNHLY, CDR2 FYNNEI. This CDR3 is 16 amino acids long. The CDR3 nucleotides read TGTGCCAGCAGCTCGGGACAGGGGGAGAGCTCCTACGAGCAGTACTTC. Its translation is CASSSGQGESSYEQYF. Full variable domain (rest looked up from reference TRBV2 and TRBJ2-7): EPEVTQTPSHQVTQMGQEVILRCVPISNHLYFYWYRQILGQKVEFLVSFYNNEISEKSEIFDDQFSVERPDGSNFTLKIRSTKLEDSAMYFCASSSGQGESSYEQYFGPGTRLTVT.

V gene TRBV18 combines with J gene TRBJ1-2, with 7 bases that match TRBD1. V lost 6 bases, J lost 3 bases, and 10 bases stayed unmatched. Germline V gene sequence: CDR1 KGHSH, CDR2 LQKENI. This CDR3 is 15 amino acids long. Here the CDR3 DNA reads TGTGCCAGCTCTCCAACAGGGGTGCCCTACTATGGCTACACCTTC. It codes for CASSPTGVPYYGYTF.

This sequence joins TRBV5-4 and TRBJ1-5; TRBD1 might be the D (5 bases). CDR3 length: 13 amino acids. CDR1 is SGHNT and CDR2 is YYREEE in the germline V gene (reference sequence). V shed 4 bases and J shed 6 bases, with 11 bases lying between them. The CDR3 region is CASSAGGSQPQHF. CDR3 in DNA: TGTGCCAGCAGCGCGGGGGGGAGTCAGCCCCAGCATTTT. The full variable domain, completed using reference TRBV5-4 and TRBJ1-5, is ETGVTQSPTHLIKTRGQQVTLRCSSQSGHNTVSWYQQALGQGPQFIFQYYREEENGRGNFPPRFSGLQFPNYSSELNVNALELDDSALYLCASSAGGSQPQHFGDGTRLSIL.

The rearrangement links TRBV7-2 to TRBJ1-6; the D is unclear. Trimming cost V 5 bases and J 7 bases, with 12 bases left between them. This CDR3 region has 14 residues. Germline CDR1 is SGHTA and CDR2 is FQGNSA. The CDR3 sequence: CASSPGLTNSPLHF. CDR3 nucleotides: TGTGCCAGCAGCCCCGGACTGACGAATTCACCCCTCCACTTT. The variable domain in full, completed from reference TRBV7-2 and TRBJ1-6, reads GAGVSQSPSNKVTEKGKDVELRCDPISGHTALYWYRQSLGQGLEFLIYFQGNSAPDKSGLPSDRFSAERTGGSVSTLTIQRTQQEDSAVYLCASSPGLTNSPLHFGNGTRLTVT.

This clonotype was detected ten times or more. The chain has TRBV5-1 and TRBJ2-3, with unresolved D. Germline CDR1 reads SGHRS; CDR2 reads YFSETQ. The CDR3 consists of 20 residues. Between the trimmed V and J ends, which lost 0 bases and 0 bases, there was a span of 23 bases. The CDR3 loop reads CASSLDLGPDEHLSTDTQYF. The DNA of the CDR3 is TGCGCCAGCAGCTTGGATCTTGGGCCCGACGAGCACCTAAGCACAGATACGCAGTATTTT.

V and J are TRBV5-1 and TRBJ1-2; D is unresolved. The germline CDR1 and CDR2 sequences are SGHRS and YFSETQ. Trimming took off 0 bases at V and 2 bases at J, with 11 bases between the two ends. The CDR3 is 15 residues long. CDR3 in amino acids: CASSLDPTLNYGYTF. CDR3 coding DNA: TGCGCCAGCAGCTTGGACCCAACCTTGAACTATGGCTACACCTTC.

As for this clonotype: At one of its ends the junction is not consistent with the germline gene, which may arise from a read error. This chain links TRBV7-7 with TRBJ2-7; D not certain. Germline V gives CDR1 SSHAT, CDR2 FNYEAQ (reference sequence). The CDR3 runs 14 residues. The CDR3 DNA follows: TGTGCTAGCAGCTTAGATTTCTGGCAAAACGAGCAGTACTTC. This codes for CASSLDFWQNEQYF.

This clonotype showed up just a few times. The rearrangement uses TRBV19 and TRBJ1-2; D is ambiguous. CDR3 length: 10 amino acids. The germline V gene encodes CDR1 LNHDA and CDR2 SQIVND (reference sequence). V was pared by 7 bases and J by 10 bases, with 10 bases between. DNA for the CDR3: TGTGCCAGTAAAGCGGCTGACTACACCTTC. Translating it yields CASKAADYTF.

This clonotype was recorded at least ten times. Here the CDR3 reads CASSMWGRAQETQYF. CDR3 bases: TGTGCCAGTAGTATGTGGGGCAGGGCCCAAGAGACCCAGTACTTC. V usage is TRBV19 and J usage is TRBJ2-5, with a weak D call TRBD1 (5 bases). Trimming took 3 bases from V and 1 from J, leaving 12 bases between them. The germline CDR1 and CDR2 sequences are LNHDA and SQIVND (reference sequence). The CDR3 has 15 residues.

This clonotype was seen many times. This chain links TRBV20-1 with TRBJ2-2, with D possibly matching TRBD1 (6 bases). The germline V and J ends were trimmed by 6 bases and 1 base, with 15 bases remaining between them. Germline V gives CDR1 DFQATT, CDR2 SNEGSKA (reference sequence). CDR3 length: 15 residues. The CDR3 DNA is TGCAGTGCAAACCATCCGACAGGGAACACCGGGGAGCTGTTTTTT. Its translation: CSANHPTGNTGELFF.